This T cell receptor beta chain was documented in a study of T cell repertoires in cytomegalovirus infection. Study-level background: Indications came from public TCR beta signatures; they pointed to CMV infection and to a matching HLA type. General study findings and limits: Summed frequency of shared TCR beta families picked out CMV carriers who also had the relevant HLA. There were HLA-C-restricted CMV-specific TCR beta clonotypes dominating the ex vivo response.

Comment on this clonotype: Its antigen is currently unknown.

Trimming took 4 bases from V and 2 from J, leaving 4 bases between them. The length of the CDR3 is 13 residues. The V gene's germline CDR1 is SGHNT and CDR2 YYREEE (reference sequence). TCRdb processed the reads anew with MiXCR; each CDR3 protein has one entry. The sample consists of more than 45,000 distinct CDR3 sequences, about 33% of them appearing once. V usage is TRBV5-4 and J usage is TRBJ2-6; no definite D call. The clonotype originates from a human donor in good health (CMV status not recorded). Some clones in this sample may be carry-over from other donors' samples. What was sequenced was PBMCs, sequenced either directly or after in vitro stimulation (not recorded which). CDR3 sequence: CASSTTGANVLTF. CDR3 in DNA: TGTGCCAGCAGCACGACTGGGGCCAACGTCCTGACTTTC. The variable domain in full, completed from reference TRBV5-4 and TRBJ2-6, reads ETGVTQSPTHLIKTRGQQVTLRCSSQSGHNTVSWYQQALGQGPQFIFQYYREEENGRGNFPPRFSGLQFPNYSSELNVNALELDDSALYLCASSTTGANVLTFGAGSRLTVL.